The 19 T cell receptor beta chains below were found in one sample sequenced in a study of T-cell memory formation after mild COVID-19. TCRdb itself ran the 5' RACE reads through MiXCR, one entry per CDR3 protein. Altogether about 430,000 distinct CDR3 sequences are present, 20% to 25% being singletons, with the ten largest covering about 10%. Sequenced sample: PBMCs or a T cell subset sorted from them (not recorded which). These receptors came from an adult woman who had mild COVID-19 (a few samples of this study predate the infection). Cell type and time point are not known.

This clonotype has a handful of counts. The chain has TRBV7-9 and TRBJ2-3; 7 positions agree with TRBD2. Trimming at V came to 5 bases and at J to 2 bases, leaving 7 bases not matched to a gene. Germline V lookup: CDR1 SEHNR, CDR2 FQNEAQ (reference sequence). The CDR3 has 15 amino acids. CDR3 nucleotide sequence: TGTGCCAGCAGCCCCGGGACTACCTACACAGATACGCAGTATTTT. Its translation: CASSPGTTYTDTQYF.

This chain uses TRBV5-8 with TRBJ2-5; D may be TRBD1 or TRBD2 (6 bases each). The CDR3 is 15 residues long. V was pared by 4 bases and J by 5 bases, with 18 bases between. The germline CDR1 and CDR2 sequences are SGHTS and YDEGEE. DNA of the CDR3: TGTGCCAGCAGCCCGGTAGGGGGGTGGATGGAGACCCAGTACTTC. Its protein is CASSPVGGWMETQYF. The full variable domain, rest sourced from reference TRBV5-8 and TRBJ2-5, is EAGVTQSPTHLIKTRGQQATLRCSPISGHTSVYWYQQALGLGLQFLLWYDEGEERNRGNFPPRFSGRQFPNYSSELNVNALELEDSALYLCASSPVGGWMETQYFGPGTRLLVL.

In this sample, this clonotype turned up a few times. The chain joins TRBV20-1 to TRBJ2-1, with a weak D call TRBD2 (6 bases). Germline assignment: CDR1 DFQATT and CDR2 SNEGSKA (reference sequence). Trimming removed 1 base at V and 0 bases at J, with 10 bases between. This CDR3 has 15 amino acids. CDR3 sequence (DNA): TGCAGTGCTAGAGGCATCGGGAGCTCCTACAATGAGCAGTTCTTC. It translates to CSARGIGSSYNEQFF.

This rearrangement joins TRBV7-9 to TRBJ2-6; D is unresolved. CDR3 length equals 19 residues. Trimming cost V 2 bases and J 1 base, with 18 bases left between them. Germline values: CDR1 SEHNR, CDR2 FQNEAQ (reference sequence). CDR3 in amino acids: CASSLIVAALKSGANVLTF. The CDR3 DNA reads as TGTGCCAGCAGCTTAATTGTGGCGGCGTTGAAGTCTGGGGCCAACGTCCTGACTTTC.

The chain is built from TRBV9 and TRBJ2-5; D gene uncertain. The CDR3 length is 13 residues. V lost 0 bases, J lost 4 bases, and 7 bases lay in between. CDR1 and CDR2 (germline): SGDLS, YYNGEE. The CDR3 loop reads CASSVAVGETQYF. The CDR3 DNA reads as TGTGCCAGCAGCGTAGCCGTTGGAGAGACCCAGTACTTC.

The chain links TRBV5-5 to TRBJ1-1; tentatively, D is TRBD1 (5 bases). CDR1 is SGHKS, CDR2 YYEKEE, per germline (reference sequence). This CDR3 comprises 16 residues. Deletions cut 0 bases from V and 0 bases from J, with 12 bases between. The CDR3 sequence is CASSLGQLGMNTEAFF. CDR3 coding DNA: TGTGCCAGCAGCTTGGGACAGTTGGGGATGAACACTGAAGCTTTCTTT.

The chain carries TRBV5-4 and TRBJ2-3; D is unresolved. Trimming removed 3 bases at V and 2 bases at J, with 13 bases between. Germline CDR1 reads SGHNT; CDR2 reads YYREEE (reference sequence). CDR3 length: 15 residues. The DNA of the CDR3 is TGTGCCAGCAGCTCATCCGGGTCCTACACAGATACGCAGTATTTT. Amino acid sequence: CASSSSGSYTDTQYF. Full variable domain (outside the CDR3, taken from reference TRBV5-4 and TRBJ2-3): ETGVTQSPTHLIKTRGQQVTLRCSSQSGHNTVSWYQQALGQGPQFIFQYYREEENGRGNFPPRFSGLQFPNYSSELNVNALELDDSALYLCASSSSGSYTDTQYFGPGTRLTVL.

The V gene is TRBV10-2, the J gene TRBJ2-1; D might be TRBD2 (5 bases). CDR3 size: 11 residues. The V end lost 8 bases, the J end lost 9 bases, and 11 bases lay between the germline ends. From germline, CDR1 is WSHSY and CDR2 SAAADI. CDR3 sequence: CASGLVSEQFF. The CDR3 DNA reads TGCGCCAGCGGACTCGTTAGTGAGCAGTTCTTC.

This clonotype was observed a handful of times. The V call is TRBV5-6, the J call TRBJ2-7; TRBD2 is a possible D gene (5 bases). Germline assignment: CDR1 SGHDT and CDR2 YYEEEE. The V end was cut by 2 bases, the J end by 2 bases, with 11 bases between. The CDR3 is 14 amino acids. The CDR3 loop reads CASSFRRRTYEQYF. In nucleotides, the CDR3 is TGTGCCAGCAGCTTCCGGAGGCGGACCTACGAGCAGTACTTC.

This clonotype was counted a single time. The gene calls are TRBV29-1 and TRBJ1-4; 9 nucleotides line up with TRBD1. Germline CDR1 SQVTM, CDR2 ANQGSEA. The CDR3 is 13 amino acids. V shed 7 bases, J shed 6 bases, and the junction held 6 bases outside the gene matches. CDR3 protein: CSAWGQGHEKLFF. The CDR3 region has the DNA TGCAGCGCTTGGGGACAGGGTCATGAAAAACTGTTTTTT.

This clonotype turned up a few times. The genes are TRBV30 and TRBJ1-5, with D unresolved. The CDR3 loop spans 13 amino acids. V was cut by 5 bases and J by 7 bases, with 15 bases left in between. Germline V gene data show CDR1 as GTSNPN and CDR2 as SVGIG (reference sequence). CDR3 sequence reads: CAWGNRAGQPQHF. The DNA of the CDR3 is TGTGCCTGGGGGAACCGTGCAGGCCAGCCCCAGCATTTT.

This chain uses TRBV3-1 with TRBJ2-4, with 8 bases identical to TRBD1. The V gene end was trimmed by 4 bases and the J gene end by 2 bases; junction bases not matched to a gene: 7. The length of the CDR3 is 16 residues. Germline CDR1 is LGHDT and CDR2 is YNNKEL (reference sequence). The CDR3 DNA is TGTGCCAGCAGCCTAGCAGGGGGCGATACCAAAAACATTCAGTACTTC. This gives the protein CASSLAGGDTKNIQYF.

This clonotype has more than one count but fewer than ten. The chain is built from TRBV7-9 and TRBJ2-5; D might be TRBD1 (5 bases). CDR3 length: 17 amino acids. Germline V CDR1 and CDR2: SEHNR, FQNEAQ (reference sequence). Trimming left V 5 bases short and J 7 bases short, with 26 bases between. The CDR3 coding sequence is TGTGCCAGCAGCGGGGCAGAGGCGACGACTCCTCGAGGGACCCAGTACTTC. Translation gives CASSGAEATTPRGTQYF.

The chain recombines TRBV3-1 with TRBJ1-2, with D possibly being TRBD1 (6 bases). Per germline, CDR1 LGHDT and CDR2 YNNKEL (reference sequence). The CDR3 contains 14 residues. V shed 5 bases and J shed 4 bases, with 14 bases lying between them. DNA of the CDR3: TGTGCCAGCAGCTCTTACAGGGACTCCTATGGCTACACCTTC. Translation gives CASSSYRDSYGYTF.

The rearrangement links TRBV27 to TRBJ2-7; possibly TRBD1 or TRBD2 for D (7 bases each). The V end was cut by 3 bases, the J end by 4 bases, with 13 bases between. Germline values: CDR1 MNHEY, CDR2 SMNVEV (reference sequence). CDR3 length: 14 amino acids. CDR3 coding DNA: TGTGCCAGCAGTTTTGCCAGGGGGGGGTACGAGCAGTACTTC. Its protein product is CASSFARGGYEQYF.

This chain connects TRBV4-1 to TRBJ2-3; 8 bases map to TRBD2. V was clipped by 4 bases and J by 5 bases; unmatched bases: 2. Germline-derived CDR1 and CDR2 are MGHRA and YSYEKL. This CDR3 is built from 13 residues. CDR3 region: CASSRTSQDTQYF. The DNA for the CDR3 is TGCGCCAGCAGCCGGACTAGCCAAGATACGCAGTATTTT.

This clonotype came up a few times. V and J are TRBV12-3 or TRBV12-4 and TRBJ2-1, with D possibly TRBD2 on 7 matching bases. The V end lost 8 bases, the J end lost 6 bases, and 17 bases lay between the germline ends. The CDR3 totals 14 residues. CDR3 in amino acids: CASEGGIMRNEQFF. The CDR3 region has the DNA TGTGCCAGCGAGGGGGGGATTATGCGCAATGAGCAGTTCTTC.

There are many counts of this clonotype. The chain joins TRBV5-6 to TRBJ1-1; D is undetermined. The germline V gene encodes CDR1 SGHDT and CDR2 YYEEEE. The CDR3 runs 13 residues. With 4 bases removed from V and 3 bases from J, the gap between germline ends came to 10 bases. The CDR3 sequence is CASSPRRDTEAFF. DNA of the CDR3: TGTGCCAGCAGCCCCCGGAGGGACACTGAAGCTTTCTTT.

This clonotype appeared a single time. The chain combines TRBV28 with TRBJ2-7, with 9 bases aligning to TRBD1. Germline values: CDR1 MDHEN, CDR2 SYDVKM. CDR3 length: 16 residues. V lost 2 bases to trimming and J lost 5 bases; unmatched junction nucleotides: 10. The CDR3 region has the DNA TGTGCCAGCAGTTTACCCACGGACAGGGGCGCCCACGAGCAGTACTTC. Amino acid sequence: CASSLPTDRGAHEQYF. The full variable domain, its missing parts supplied by reference TRBV28 and TRBJ2-7, is DVKVTQSSRYLVKRTGEKVFLECVQDMDHENMFWYRQDPGLGLRLIYFSYDVKMKEKGDIPEGYSVSREKKERFSLILESASTNQTSMYLCASSLPTDRGAHEQYFGPGTRLTVT.